The T cell receptor beta chain under discussion was sequenced for a study of blood T cell repertoires in COVID-19. Measured with immunoSEQ multiplex PCR; TCRdb has only the in-frame clones, and not every one. This table has roughly 85,000 clones, about nine tenths appearing once. This CDR3 has 18 amino acids. Germline assignment: CDR1 LGHDT and CDR2 YNNKEL (reference sequence). The trim removed 0 bases at V and 4 bases at J, leaving 8 bases unmatched. V is TRBV3-1 (or the pseudogene TRBV3-2) and J is TRBJ2-2; 10 positions agree with TRBD2. The sequenced sample was peripheral blood. This sequence was found in a man aged 50 to 60 with active or convalescent COVID-19. Written as DNA, the CDR3 is TGTGCCAGCAGCCAAGATCGGCTAGCGGGAGATCCCACCGGGGAGCTGTTTTTT. As protein: CASSQDRLAGDPTGELFF.